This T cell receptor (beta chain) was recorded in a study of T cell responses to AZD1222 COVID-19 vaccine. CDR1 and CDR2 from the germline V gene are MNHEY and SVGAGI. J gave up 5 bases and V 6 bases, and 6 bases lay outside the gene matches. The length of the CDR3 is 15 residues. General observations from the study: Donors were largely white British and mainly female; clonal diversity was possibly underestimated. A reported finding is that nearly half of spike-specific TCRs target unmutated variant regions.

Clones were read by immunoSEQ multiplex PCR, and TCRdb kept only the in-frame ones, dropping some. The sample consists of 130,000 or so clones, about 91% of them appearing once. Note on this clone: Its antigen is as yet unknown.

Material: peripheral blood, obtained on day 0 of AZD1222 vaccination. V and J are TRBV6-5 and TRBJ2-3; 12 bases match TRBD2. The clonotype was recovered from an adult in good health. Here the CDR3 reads CASRDGLAGRDTQYF. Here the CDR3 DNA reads TGTGCCAGCAGAGACGGACTAGCGGGGCGAGATACGCAGTATTTT.